The T cell receptor beta chain under discussion was sequenced for a study of blood T cell repertoires in COVID-19. Across the whole study: Sources were T cells, B-cell-depleted T cells, or PBMCs; the material itself was cDNA or gDNA.

Only in-frame clones appear in the TCRdb table, and some are missing; sequencing was by immunoSEQ multiplex PCR. This table holds about 20,000 clones, under 95% found once. The TCR comes from a human donor in a cohort sampled during active COVID-19. Sequencing used peripheral blood.

CDR3 sequence (DNA): TGTGCCAGCAGCTTGGTAAGGGGCGATGAGCAGTTCTTC. This gives the protein CASSLVRGDEQFF. The V call is TRBV5-4, the J call TRBJ2-1, with D perhaps matching TRBD1 (5 bases). CDR1 is SGHNT and CDR2 is YYREEE in the germline V gene (reference sequence). V was shortened by 0 bases and J by 8 bases, with 9 bases between the two germline ends. The CDR3 length is 13 residues. The entire variable domain, with the rest obtained from reference TRBV5-4 and TRBJ2-1, is as follows: ETGVTQSPTHLIKTRGQQVTLRCSSQSGHNTVSWYQQALGQGPQFIFQYYREEENGRGNFPPRFSGLQFPNYSSELNVNALELDDSALYLCASSLVRGDEQFFGPGTRLTVL.